This T cell receptor (beta chain) was obtained from a study of blood T cells in healthy people across ages. The germline V gene encodes CDR1 SQVTM and CDR2 ANQGSEA. The trim removed 6 bases at V and 0 bases at J, leaving 6 bases unmatched. The CDR3 spans 16 residues. The second PCR ran 7 to 11 cycles with a sample-barcoded 5' primer and J-beta primers. TCRdb passed the 5' RACE reads through MiXCR, listing each CDR3 protein once. The sample has more than 700,000 distinct CDR3 sequences, around 50% seen once. The receptor comes from a man older than 75 in good health. The chain couples TRBV29-1 to TRBJ2-1; 12 bases match TRBD2. Sequencing was done on a sample of blood. The CDR3 DNA reads TGCAGCGTCTGGACTAGCGGGGTTAGCTCCTACAATGAGCAGTTCTTC. This sequence encodes CSVWTSGVSSYNEQFF.